These 2 T cell receptor beta chains originate from one sample sequenced in a study of beta chain features in type 1 diabetes. Of the isolated RNA, all was reverse transcribed, and so the sequenced material was expressed TCRB transcripts. Profiling relied on immunoSEQ multiplex PCR, and the TCRdb table lists in-frame clones only, not all of them. The sample carries 300,000 to 450,000 clones, around an eighth recorded once. The source material was naive CD4+ T cells from blood. Source of these receptors: a young man in good health.

V gene TRBV5-1 combines with J gene TRBJ1-4, with D tentatively TRBD1 (5 bases). V dropped 4 bases and J dropped 4 bases, with 11 bases sitting between them. The CDR3 extends over 14 amino acids. Germline CDR1 and CDR2: SGHRS and YFSETQ. The DNA of the CDR3 is TGCGCCAGCAGCCGGGGGACGGGTAATGAAAAACTGTTTTTT. Amino acid sequence: CASSRGTGNEKLFF.

This clone showed up just a few times. J is TRBJ1-4 and V is TRBV28; D is ambiguous. Germline V gene data show CDR1 as MDHEN and CDR2 as SYDVKM. This CDR3 comprises 12 residues. V gave up 8 bases and J gave up 5 bases, with 9 bases separating them. CDR3 sequence (DNA): TGTGCCAGCCGGGCGGGGAATGAAAAACTGTTTTTT. Translation gives CASRAGNEKLFF.